This T cell receptor (beta chain) was documented in a study of identical twins. Findings of the study overall: Out-of-frame alpha sequences shared by twins showed excess low generation probability. Insertions ran lower in abundant cord blood beta clonotypes, though not in memory repertoires.

MiXCR was run by TCRdb on the 5' RACE reads, yielding one entry per CDR3 protein. The table shows approximately 140,000 distinct CDR3 sequences, with around 3.6% occurring only once. Trimming stripped 7 bases from V and 6 bases from J, with 10 bases between. The CDR3 runs 12 residues. The sample holds many counts of this clonotype. Its antigen is not identified. V gene TRBV12-3 or TRBV12-4 combines with J gene TRBJ2-1; either TRBD1 or TRBD2 may fit D (6 bases each). Sequenced material: memory T cells sorted from blood. This TCR was recovered from a man younger than 30 in good health. In DNA form, the CDR3 reads TGTGCCAGCACCCGGGGGCCCAATGAGCAGTTCTTC. Translation gives CASTRGPNEQFF.